One and the same sample provided the 15 T cell receptor beta chains below, sequenced in a study of T-cell memory formation after mild COVID-19. TCRdb called the 5' RACE reads again in MiXCR, with one record for every CDR3 protein. The repertoire consists of roughly 610,000 distinct CDR3 sequences, with about 18% occurring once and the leading ten covering about 7.4%. The sequenced sample consisted of PBMCs or a T cell subset sorted from them (not recorded which). These receptors were taken from an adult woman who had mild COVID-19 (a few samples of this study predate the infection). Cell type and time point are not known.

This clonotype was found a few times. Here the CDR3 reads CASSKTVPGDSPLHF. The CDR3 DNA reads TGCGCCAGCAGCAAGACAGTGCCTGGGGATTCACCCCTCCACTTT. The rearrangement links TRBV5-1 to TRBJ1-6, with D perhaps matching TRBD1 (5 bases). The CDR3 totals 15 residues. Deletions cut 4 bases from V and 8 bases from J, with 16 bases between. In germline, CDR1 is SGHRS, CDR2 YFSETQ.

This clonotype was counted between two and nine times. The chain joins TRBV7-2 to TRBJ1-4; D call uncertain. The CDR3 is 20 amino acids. V was shortened by 1 base and J by 6 bases, with 27 bases between the two germline ends. Germline loops: CDR1 SGHTA, CDR2 FQGNSA. The DNA of the CDR3 is TGTGCCAGCAGCTTAGTGGCGACCCGACCACAAACTACTGTTCATGAAAAACTGTTTTTT. Its protein is CASSLVATRPQTTVHEKLFF.

The chain links TRBV27 to TRBJ1-2; no clear D gene. Trimming left V 3 bases short and J 3 bases short, with 8 bases between. Looked up from germline, CDR1 is MNHEY and CDR2 is SMNVEV (reference sequence). This CDR3 comprises 13 residues. DNA of the CDR3: TGTGCCAGCAGTTTGACTCCCTACTATGGCTACACCTTC. This gives the protein CASSLTPYYGYTF.

The table lists this clonotype with a few counts. This rearrangement joins TRBV20-1 to TRBJ1-3; D remains unclear. The CDR3 is 14 amino acids. V lost 3 bases to trimming and J lost 0 bases, with 9 bases between them. Germline V gives CDR1 DFQATT, CDR2 SNEGSKA (reference sequence). CDR3 sequence: CSASGLNSGNTIYF. The CDR3 DNA reads as TGCAGTGCTAGCGGGTTAAACTCTGGAAACACCATATATTTT.

As regards this clonotype: Germline is not matched at one junction end, which may reflect a read error. The chain employs TRBV3-1 and TRBJ1-1; tentatively, D is TRBD1 (5 bases). From germline, CDR1 is LGHDT and CDR2 YNNKEL (reference sequence). The CDR3 length is 11 residues. The CDR3 coding sequence is TGTGCCACCAGCCGGGGGGCTGAAGCTTTCTTT. Residues: CATSRGAEAFF. Combining the CDR3 with reference TRBV3-1 and TRBJ1-1 gives the whole variable domain DTAVSQTPKYLVTQMGNDKSIKCEQNLGHDTMYWYKQDSKKFLKIMFSYNNKELIINETVPNRFSPKSPDKAHLNLHINSLELGDSAVYFCATSRGAEAFFGQGTRLTVV.

This clonotype came up a few times. V gene TRBV6-1 combines with J gene TRBJ1-1; no firm D call. Germline-derived CDR1 and CDR2 are MNHNS and SASEGT. The CDR3 length is 14 residues. Trimming left V 6 bases short and J 3 bases short, with 14 bases between. The CDR3 spells CASSPHPGYTEAFF. CDR3 in DNA: TGTGCCAGCAGCCCACATCCCGGGTACACTGAAGCTTTCTTT.

This clonotype was seen more than once but under ten times. This chain links TRBV10-2 with TRBJ1-2; D is possibly TRBD1 (6 bases). The CDR3 extends over 17 amino acids. Trimming took 4 bases from V and 3 from J, leaving 21 bases between them. Germline V lookup: CDR1 WSHSY, CDR2 SAAADI. For the CDR3, the DNA is TGCGCCAGCAGTGGAAGGTACGGGACACAAGGGGACTATGGCTACACCTTC. It codes for CASSGRYGTQGDYGYTF.

The chain combines TRBV30 with TRBJ2-5; 12 bases map to TRBD2. Germline V gene sequence: CDR1 GTSNPN, CDR2 SVGIG (reference sequence). Losses at the gene ends were 3 bases for V and 5 bases for J; bases not matched to a gene: 10. CDR3 length equals 16 residues. CDR3 residues: CAWRTSGGFLRETQYF. CDR3 DNA sequence: TGTGCCTGGAGAACTAGCGGGGGGTTTTTAAGGGAGACCCAGTACTTC.

In its sample, this clonotype was seen a few times. The chain has TRBV12-3 or TRBV12-4 and TRBJ1-2, with D possibly TRBD1 on 6 matching bases. This CDR3 spans 14 amino acids. V lost 3 bases and J 2 bases, leaving 10 bases between the germline ends. The CDR3 sequence is CASSFSQGNYGYTF. In DNA, the CDR3 is TGTGCCAGCAGTTTTTCACAGGGCAACTATGGCTACACCTTC.

This clonotype was observed a handful of times. This chain links TRBV24-1 with TRBJ2-1, with D uncertain. Germline V gene data show CDR1 as KGHDR and CDR2 as SFDVKD. Between the trimmed V and J ends, which lost 1 base and 0 bases, there was a span of 9 bases. There are 16 residues in the CDR3. CDR3: CATSDFEAASYNEQFF. The CDR3 DNA reads TGTGCCACCAGTGATTTCGAGGCGGCCTCCTACAATGAGCAGTTCTTC.

This clonotype was found a few times. The chain combines TRBV6-5 with TRBJ2-7; a weak D match, TRBD1 (6 bases). CDR3 length: 14 residues. Trimming stripped 7 bases from V and 0 bases from J, with 13 bases between. CDR1 and CDR2 from the germline V gene are MNHEY and SVGAGI. CDR3 loop: CASTRTASSYEQYF. The CDR3 DNA reads as TGTGCCAGCACCCGGACAGCTAGCTCCTACGAGCAGTACTTC.

V and J are TRBV5-6 and TRBJ2-7, with TRBD2 identical over 8 bases. The CDR3 runs to 13 residues. Germline V lookup: CDR1 SGHDT, CDR2 YYEEEE. CDR3 DNA sequence: TGTGCCAGCAGCTTGAAAGGACTAGCAAAACTCGGAGTC. It codes for CASSLKGLAKLGV.

A few counts support this clonotype. The gene calls are TRBV7-9 and TRBJ1-5; D is perhaps TRBD1 (5 bases). This CDR3 contains 14 residues. From germline, CDR1 is SEHNR and CDR2 FQNEAQ (reference sequence). The germline V and J ends were trimmed by 3 bases and 6 bases, with 12 bases remaining between them. The CDR3 nucleotides read TGTGCCAGCAGCTTTTCAGGGAGCCGTCAGCCCCAGCATTTT. This gives the protein CASSFSGSRQPQHF.

This clonotype was observed a handful of times. The chain joins TRBV14 to TRBJ2-1; D gene uncertain. CDR1 is SGHDN and CDR2 is FVKESK in the germline V gene. CDR3 length: 15 residues. V shed 4 bases and J shed 4 bases, with 14 bases lying between them. The DNA for the CDR3 is TGTGCCAGCAGCCGCGTCTCTCCCAATTACAATGAGCAGTTCTTC. Protein sequence: CASSRVSPNYNEQFF.

In nucleotides, the CDR3 is TGTGCCTGGAGTAGGGACCCCAATCAGCCCCAGCATTTT. This translates into CAWSRDPNQPQHF. The rearrangement uses TRBV30 and TRBJ1-5, with D possibly TRBD1 on 5 matching bases. Germline lookup yields CDR1 GTSNPN and CDR2 SVGIG (reference sequence). CDR3 length: 13 residues. V lost 2 bases, J lost 3 bases, and 8 bases lay in between.